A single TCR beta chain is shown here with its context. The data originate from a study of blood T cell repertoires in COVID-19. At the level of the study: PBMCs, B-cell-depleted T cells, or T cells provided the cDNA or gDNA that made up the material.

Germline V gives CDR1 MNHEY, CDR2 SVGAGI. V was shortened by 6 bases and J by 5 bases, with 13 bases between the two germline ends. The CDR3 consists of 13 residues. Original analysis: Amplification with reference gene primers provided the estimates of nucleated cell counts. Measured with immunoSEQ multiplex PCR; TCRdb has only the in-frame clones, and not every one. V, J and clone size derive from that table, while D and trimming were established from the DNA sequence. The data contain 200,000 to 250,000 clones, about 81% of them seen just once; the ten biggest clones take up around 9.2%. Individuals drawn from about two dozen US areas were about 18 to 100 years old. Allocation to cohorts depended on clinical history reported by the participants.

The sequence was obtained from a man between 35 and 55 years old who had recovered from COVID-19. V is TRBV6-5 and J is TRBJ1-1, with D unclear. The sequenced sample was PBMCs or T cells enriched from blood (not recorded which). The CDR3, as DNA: TGTGCCAGCAGAATTGGGGAGGAGACTGAAGCTTTCTTT. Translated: CASRIGEETEAFF.